The T cell receptor beta chain described here comes from a study of T cell repertoires in cytomegalovirus infection. Study overall: Shared public TCR beta signatures pointed to both CMV infection and a matching HLA type.

Turning to this clonotype: The antigen remains unidentified.

Study findings and constraints: In two of eight donors, the top clonotype was HLA-C-restricted CMV-specific. There were carriers of CMV plus the relevant HLA, and cumulative public TCR beta family frequency identified them.

TCRdb re-analysed the reads in MiXCR, keeping a single row per CDR3 protein. Of some 940,000 distinct CDR3 sequences in the sample, less than 35% were seen once. The sequenced sample was cultured CD8+ T cells from PBMCs, obtained from culture after CMV antigen stimulation. The receptor was derived from a human donor in good health (CMV status not recorded). Some clones in this sample may be carry-over from other donors' samples.

CDR3 in amino acids: CASSPAGLAGTGELFF. The DNA for the CDR3 is TGTGCCAGCAGTCCGGCGGGACTAGCGGGCACCGGGGAGCTGTTTTTT. The V call is TRBV27, the J call TRBJ2-2; 12 nucleotides align to TRBD2. Germline V CDR1 and CDR2: MNHEY, SMNVEV (reference sequence). This CDR3 has 16 amino acids. Trimming removed 5 bases from V and 4 bases from J; junction bases left unmatched: 5.